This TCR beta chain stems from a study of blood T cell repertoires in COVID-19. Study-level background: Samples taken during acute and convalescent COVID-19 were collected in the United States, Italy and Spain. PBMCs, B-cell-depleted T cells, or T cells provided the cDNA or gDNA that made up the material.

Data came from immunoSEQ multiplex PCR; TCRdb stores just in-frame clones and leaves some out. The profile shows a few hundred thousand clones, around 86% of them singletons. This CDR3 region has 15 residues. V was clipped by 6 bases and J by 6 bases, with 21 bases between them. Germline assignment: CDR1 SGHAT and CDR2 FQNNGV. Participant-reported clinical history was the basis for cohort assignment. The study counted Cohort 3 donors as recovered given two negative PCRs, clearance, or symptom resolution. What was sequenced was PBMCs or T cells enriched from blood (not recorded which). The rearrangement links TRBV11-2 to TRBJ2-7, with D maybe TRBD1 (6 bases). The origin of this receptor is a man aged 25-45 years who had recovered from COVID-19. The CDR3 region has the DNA TGTGCCAGCAGATACCAGGGGTTAGATGGGGCCGAGCAGTACTTC. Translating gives CASRYQGLDGAEQYF.